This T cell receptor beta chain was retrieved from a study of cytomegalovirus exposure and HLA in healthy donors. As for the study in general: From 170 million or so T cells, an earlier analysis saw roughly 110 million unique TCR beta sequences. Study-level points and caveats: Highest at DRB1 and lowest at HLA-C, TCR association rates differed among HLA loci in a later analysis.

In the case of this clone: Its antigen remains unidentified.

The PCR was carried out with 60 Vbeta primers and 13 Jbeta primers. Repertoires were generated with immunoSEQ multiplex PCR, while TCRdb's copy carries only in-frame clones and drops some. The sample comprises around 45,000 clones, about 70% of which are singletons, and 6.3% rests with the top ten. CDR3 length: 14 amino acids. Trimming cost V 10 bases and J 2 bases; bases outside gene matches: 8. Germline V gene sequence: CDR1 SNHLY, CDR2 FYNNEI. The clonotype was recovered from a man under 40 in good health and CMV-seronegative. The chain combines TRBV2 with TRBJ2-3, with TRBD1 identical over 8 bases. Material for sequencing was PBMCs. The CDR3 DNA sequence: TGTGCCACTCAATCAGGGGGCGTCACAGATACGCAGTATTTT. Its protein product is CATQSGGVTDTQYF.